Below are 3 T cell receptor beta chains sequenced from a single sample in a study of beta chain features in type 1 diabetes. Expressed TCRB transcripts were sequenced, since all the RNA that had been isolated was reverse transcribed. Libraries were prepared by immunoSEQ multiplex PCR; TCRdb keeps only in-frame clonotypes and omits some of them. The repertoire holds under 950,000 clones, with about 17% as singletons. Material: naive CD4+ T cells from blood. Every receptor here comes from a woman between 18 and 29 years old in good health.

The chain uses TRBV7-2 and TRBJ2-3; weak D call: TRBD2 (5 bases). CDR1 SGHTA and CDR2 FQGNSA come from the germline V gene. Trimming removed 2 bases at V and 4 bases at J, with 10 bases between. This CDR3 region has 14 residues. As DNA, the CDR3 is TGTGCCAGCAGCTTATTCGGAGGTGCAGATACGCAGTATTTT. This gives the protein CASSLFGGADTQYF.

In this sample, this clone turned up a few times. The chain joins TRBV7-9 to TRBJ2-7, with TRBD1 matching 10 bases. The CDR3 is made up of 16 amino acids. CDR1 is SEHNR and CDR2 is FQNEAQ in the germline V gene (reference sequence). V gave up 1 base and J gave up 2 bases; unmatched junction bases: 5. The CDR3 protein is CASSLVLGQGAYEQYF. For the CDR3, the DNA is TGTGCCAGCAGCTTAGTCCTTGGACAGGGGGCCTACGAGCAGTACTTC.

J is TRBJ2-4 and V is TRBV5-1; the D gene is possibly TRBD1 (6 bases). This CDR3 is 16 amino acids long. The germline V gene encodes CDR1 SGHRS and CDR2 YFSETQ. V was shortened by 5 bases and J by 1 base, with 16 bases between the two germline ends. The CDR3, as DNA: TGCGCCAGCAGTCCCGGGACATTAAGCGCCAAAAACATTCAGTACTTC. Its protein product is CASSPGTLSAKNIQYF. The whole variable domain, remainder taken from reference TRBV5-1 and TRBJ2-4, is KAGVTQTPRYLIKTRGQQVTLSCSPISGHRSVSWYQQTPGQGLQFLFEYFSETQRNKGNFPGRFSGRQFSNSRSEMNVSTLELGDSALYLCASSPGTLSAKNIQYFGAGTRLSVL.